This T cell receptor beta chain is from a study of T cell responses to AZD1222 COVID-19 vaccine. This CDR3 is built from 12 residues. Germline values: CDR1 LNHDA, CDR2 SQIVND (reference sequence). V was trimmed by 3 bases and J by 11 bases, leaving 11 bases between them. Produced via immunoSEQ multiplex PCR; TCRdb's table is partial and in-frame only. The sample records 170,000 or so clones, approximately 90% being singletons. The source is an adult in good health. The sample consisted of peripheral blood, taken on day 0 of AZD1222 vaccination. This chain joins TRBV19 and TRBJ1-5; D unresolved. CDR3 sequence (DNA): TGTGCCAGTAGTATTGATGTGGCGGCCCAGCATTTT. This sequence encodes CASSIDVAAQHF.